This T cell receptor beta chain was retrieved from a study of cytomegalovirus exposure and HLA in healthy donors (dated by TCRdb to 2017 to 2019). In terms of the full investigation: According to an earlier analysis of 587 of the donors, roughly 180 million T cells yielded over 100 million unique TCR beta sequences and more than 250 Gb of sequence data. An early release covering 550 to 700 HLA-typed donors comprised around 300 gigabases of sequencing data and tens of millions of unique TCR sequences. Of the 350 to 450 genotyped donors, approximately 81% were placed in the genetic ancestry cluster associated with self-reported Caucasian donors. The study aimed to test whether cataloging public T cell receptors could reveal signatures of past pathogen exposure. The study profiled the T cell repertoires of hundreds of subjects by immunosequencing and related them to cytomegalovirus serostatus. In addition to the first cohort of 666 subjects, a separate validation cohort of approximately 130 different subjects was used. To predict cytomegalovirus infection status, the study brought together high-throughput TCR immunosequencing, statistical association of individual TCRs with disease status, and machine learning. A later analysis re-analyzed previously published TCR beta repertoires from 666 donors and added high-resolution HLA genotyping to study TCR occurrence patterns. Rather than drawing on any new phenotypic data, the later analysis identified candidate immune exposures from TCR beta sequences and the way those sequences occurred across donors. To decide whether each TCR beta V gene segment behaved as functional or pseudogenic, an earlier analysis of 587 of the donors relied on high-throughput TCR beta sequencing. Donor age, sex, ethnicity and CMV serostatus were compiled together with the repertoire data. A later genetic analysis took genome-wide SNP genotypes for about 65% of the 666 donors and used that subset as a discovery cohort. Every discovery cohort repertoire had been produced on one sequencing platform. HLA typing covered class I and class II loci at four-digit resolution. Typing coverage differed by locus: A, B, C, DRB1 and DQB1 were typed in roughly 620-640 donors, DQA1 in 522, DPA1 in 600 to 610, and DPB1 in approximately 450. Because of strong linkage in the cohort, four to six DR-DQ haplotypes were treated as single units for association and clustering. Among roughly 400 genotyped donors of the cohort, an average of about 240,000 unique TCR beta nucleotide sequences was sequenced per donor, of which approximately 18% were non-productive.

The cohort consisted of hundreds of healthy bone marrow donors. At the time of sampling, all cohort members were nominally healthy, though unrecorded immune exposures were likely present. The donor tested CMV seronegative and was one of the 352 seronegative cohort members. A peripheral blood sample was collected from each donor, and TCR beta sequencing was performed on peripheral blood mononuclear cells. The Qiagen DNeasy Blood Extraction Kit was used to extract genomic DNA from the blood cell samples. This clone has a single count. Its antigen target is currently unknown. Base qualities are not at hand, and no much larger clone is one base apart. On the study overall, not on this receptor specifically: A later analysis found that most CMV-associated TCR beta chains appeared HLA-restricted, with HLA associations seemingly driven largely by CMV exposure. In vitro tests confirmed that a few of the cytomegalovirus-associated TCR beta chains recognize cytomegalovirus antigens. In a later analysis, several top co-occurrence clusters were reported to appear linked to parvovirus B19, influenza, CMV and Epstein-Barr virus. Linkage disequilibrium might explain the correlated functional status among segregating V segments, but an unknown experimental factor could not be ruled out. Strong co-occurrence of HLA alleles, especially DR and DQ, made assigning TCR associations to individual alleles difficult. A further reported finding was that TCR beta sequences accurately predicted the HLA-A and HLA-B alleles for most subjects in the first cohort. A later genetic analysis associated a missense DCLRE1C variant with V-gene and J-gene trimming of TCR beta chains, and an independent cohort replicated the association. A later genetic analysis reported fewer N-insertions in productive TCRs among donors in an Asian-associated ancestry cluster than the roughly 700-donor mean. A group of highly shared sequence variants was considered likely to be a technical artifact of the sequencing pipeline. Across donors, most TCR sequences were observed very rarely, whereas some public TCRs were present in many individuals. A total of around 150 TCR beta chains were listed by the study as associated with cytomegalovirus. The classifier was reported to diagnose cytomegalovirus status with high specificity and sensitivity in both the original cohort and the validation cohort. It was suggested by the authors that the approach could potentially be generalized to other disease states and immunological phenotypes. Because counts were too low, around 18 rarely observed V segments, including chromosome 9 orphons, were left out of the earlier analysis of about 500 of the donors. According to a later analysis, TCR association rates differed among HLA loci, with DRB1 alleles showing the most associated TCRs and HLA-C alleles showing the fewest. The 87-base-pair reads could not distinguish some IMGT-functional V segments, including TRBV6-2 and TRBV6-3, so those segments were excluded. Roughly uniform sequencing depth across donors was assumed in presence/absence analyses, although this assumption may not hold. Only TCR beta chains were sequenced in this cohort, and the absence of alpha or paired-chain data limited detectable features. At a false discovery rate of 0.05, a later analysis linked approximately 18,000 TCR beta sequences to specific HLA alleles. CMV serostatus was the only immune exposure information available for the cohort. Because some donors lacked HLA typing at each locus, the association tests relied only on the typed subset. Broadly in line with IMGT annotations, most TCR beta V segments showed up in productive rearrangements about 87% or about 30% of the time in an earlier analysis of some 590 of the donors. In a later analysis, HLA-associated TCR beta chains were found to be more clonally expanded and to have lower generation probabilities than equally common non-associated chains.

Library preparation used the immunoSEQ multiplex PCR assay. The multiplex PCR relied on a mix of 60 forward primers for TCR Vbeta segments and 13 reverse primers for TCR Jbeta segments. The CDR3 region of rearranged TCR beta genes was amplified from genomic DNA by a multiplex PCR assay. On the Illumina HiSeq System, the amplified TCR beta libraries were sequenced as 87-base-pair reads. The published analysis was carried out like this. In a later analysis, some 80 million unique TCR beta chains were counted across the roughly 700 repertoires, and roughly 9.9 million of these chains were shared by at least two donors. To remove PCR and sequencing errors, raw reads were error-corrected and collapsed into unique sequences using a nearest-neighbor algorithm that merged closely related sequences. V, D and J gene segments were assigned by aligning CDR3 sequences to IMGT reference sequences. For a sequence to be retained, a match of at least six nucleotides was required to both a V gene segment and a J gene segment. Rearrangements were called productive when the CDR3 lacked stop codons and stayed in frame with V and J; all others were non-productive. Following IMGT convention, CDR3 was defined as the stretch from the second conserved V-encoded cysteine up to the conserved J-encoded phenylalanine. The earlier analysis of some 540 of the donors excluded any sequence lacking an unambiguous match to a single V gene segment. An earlier analysis of a few hundred of the donors classified V segments as functional when productive rearrangements were above 56.7% and as segregating when the standard deviation between donors was above 5%. A statistical classification framework was built for diagnosing cytomegalovirus status from the catalog of TCR beta chain sequences. In a later analysis, TCR nucleotide sequences were compared against IMGT/GENE-DB human TR gene sequences so that V and J genes could be assigned. Using the TCRdist pipeline, a later analysis assigned CDR3 sequences along with most-parsimonious VDJ recombination scenarios. In a later analysis, every TCR beta chain was defined by the combination of its CDR3 amino acid sequence and its V-gene family, and reads without a unique V-gene family were dropped. As a way to deal with suspected cross-contamination and a sequencing artifact, a later analysis dropped 500 to 700 nucleotide sequences that were highly shared and had low generation probability. In a later analysis, a clonal expansion index for each public chain was calculated from normalized within-repertoire ranks of inferred template counts. Generation probabilities in a later analysis came from a VDJ recombination model fitted to out-of-frame rearrangements, and those results were checked against IGoR. Hypergeometric tests were used in a later analysis to score TCR-TCR, TCR-HLA and TCR-CMV co-occurrence, with a repertoire-size bias correction applied to the TCR pairs. In a later analysis, false discovery rates were estimated by permuting HLA or CMV assignments 20 times. In a later analysis, co-occurring TCRs were grouped using DBSCAN, and TCRdist sequence similarity was added for clustering within HLA-allele-positive subsets. Co-occurrence clustering excluded repertoires with fewer than 30,000 or more than 120,000 public chains, plus five with anomalous nucleotide sharing. TCRdb took this table from immuneACCESS and kept in-frame rearrangements with V and J called. Such tables lack part of the clones; where checked against another copy, unresolved V genes explain under half of the gap, and the rest is unexplained. V, J and clone size are taken as reported in that table, and D and trimming were inferred from the DNA itself. The sample table contains about 130,000 clones; only one count was recorded for around 80% of them. 1.5% to 2.5% of the sample is taken by the ten largest.

The CDR3 numbers 14 residues from cysteine through phenylalanine. The DNA shown is the 42-base CDR3, in frame from base 1. The V end loses 5 bases and the J end loses 5 bases, and a stretch of 15 bases separates them. The CDR1 and CDR2 encoded by the germline V gene (reference sequence) are SEHNR and FQNEAQ. The rearranged chain carries TRBV7-9 and TRBJ1-2; the D segment could be TRBD1, given 6 matching bases. Sequences were obtained from PBMCs. The TCR was taken from a man younger than 35 in good health and CMV-seronegative. Read as DNA, the sequence is TGTGCCAGCAGCCCACGGGGGGCGGATTATGGCTACACCTTC. Translated, it gives CASSPRGADYGYTF.